These 24 T cell receptor beta chains came from one sample sequenced in a study of blood T cell repertoires in COVID-19. Clones were read by immunoSEQ multiplex PCR, and TCRdb kept only the in-frame ones, dropping some. This sample has about 100,000 clones, with approximately 91% found just once. Sequenced sample: peripheral blood. The receptors derive from a man in his sixties with acute or convalescent COVID-19.

J is TRBJ1-5 and V is TRBV6-5, with TRBD1 matching 7 bases. CDR1 and CDR2 from the germline V gene are MNHEY and SVGAGI. The J segment lost 5 bases and the V segment lost 0 bases, leaving 1 base of the junction unmatched. The CDR3 extends over 14 amino acids. For the CDR3, the DNA is TGTGCCAGCAGTTACTCACAGGGGTATCAGCCCCAGCATTTT. Its translation: CASSYSQGYQPQHF.

The chain has TRBV28 and TRBJ1-1; D is uncertain. Germline loops: CDR1 MDHEN, CDR2 SYDVKM. The CDR3 has 14 amino acids. V lost 4 bases and J lost 12, with 21 bases in between. In nucleotides, the CDR3 is TGTGCCAGCAGTTCTAACCCCTCCATGGGAGGTTCTTTCTTT. This encodes CASSSNPSMGGSFF.

The table lists this clone with a count of one. V usage is TRBV7-9 and J usage is TRBJ2-2; D is possibly TRBD2 (7 bases). V was pared by 7 bases and J by 3 bases, with 15 bases between. The CDR3 is 15 amino acids. Germline V CDR1 and CDR2: SEHNR, FQNEAQ (reference sequence). CDR3 sequence (DNA): TGTGCCAGCATTACCGGGGGGCTGGACACCGGGGAGCTGTTTTTT. Translating gives CASITGGLDTGELFF.

V is TRBV5-4 and J is TRBJ1-3; tentative D call: TRBD1 (5 bases). This CDR3 comprises 15 residues. Looked up from germline, CDR1 is SGHNT and CDR2 is YYREEE (reference sequence). The V and J ends lost 0 bases and 0 bases respectively, with 7 bases between them. The CDR3 DNA is TGTGCCAGCAGCTTGGACAGGTACTCTGGAAACACCATATATTTT. This translates into CASSLDRYSGNTIYF.

This rearrangement joins TRBV5-4 to TRBJ2-3, with D possibly being TRBD2 (5 bases). The CDR3 extends over 12 amino acids. Trimming shortened V by 0 bases and J by 8 bases, and 7 bases separated the two germline ends. CDR1 SGHNT and CDR2 YYREEE come from the germline V gene (reference sequence). The CDR3 spells CASSLAGSTQYF. CDR3 nucleotides: TGTGCCAGCAGCTTGGCTGGGAGTACGCAGTATTTT.

The chain recombines TRBV19 with TRBJ1-4; a possible D gene is TRBD1 (6 bases). Germline assignment: CDR1 LNHDA and CDR2 SQIVND (reference sequence). This CDR3 has 14 amino acids. Trimming shortened V by 7 bases and J by 7 bases, and 16 bases separated the two germline ends. CDR3 nucleotide sequence: TGTGCCAGTAATCCACTCTCACAGGGTGAAAAACTGTTTTTT. Its protein product is CASNPLSQGEKLFF.

This clone was detected only once. V is TRBV19 and J is TRBJ1-1, with TRBD1 identical over 9 bases. CDR1 LNHDA and CDR2 SQIVND come from the germline V gene (reference sequence). The CDR3 has 18 residues. J lost 2 bases, V lost 5 bases, and 15 bases had no gene match. The CDR3 protein is CASSYLQGAFPLNTEAFF. CDR3 nucleotide sequence: TGTGCCAGTAGTTATTTACAGGGGGCGTTTCCCCTTAACACTGAAGCTTTCTTT.

This chain joins TRBV3-1 (or the pseudogene TRBV3-2) and TRBJ1-5, with a possible D match to TRBD1 (6 bases). The V end was cut by 1 base, the J end by 3 bases, with 13 bases between. Per germline, CDR1 LGHDT and CDR2 YNNKEL (reference sequence). This CDR3 is built from 16 residues. CDR3 loop: CASSQGGGGNNQPQHF. CDR3 bases: TGTGCCAGCAGCCAAGGCGGCGGGGGCAACAATCAGCCCCAGCATTTT.

The chain couples TRBV6-1 to TRBJ2-3; a weak D match, TRBD2 (6 bases). Germline CDR1 MNHNS, CDR2 SASEGT. The CDR3 has 15 amino acids. Trimming removed 0 bases at V and 0 bases at J, with 7 bases between. CDR3: CASSEAAGSTDTQYF. CDR3 DNA sequence: TGTGCCAGCAGTGAAGCGGCGGGAAGCACAGATACGCAGTATTTT.

This clone was counted once. CDR3: CASSQASGRRETQYF. CDR3 sequence (DNA): TGTGCCAGCAGCCAAGCAAGCGGGAGGCGGGAGACCCAGTACTTC. The chain employs TRBV3-1 (or the pseudogene TRBV3-2) and TRBJ2-5, with TRBD2 matching over 9 bases. The CDR3 contains 15 residues. Trimming removed 1 base from V and 5 bases from J; junction bases left unmatched: 5. Germline values: CDR1 LGHDT, CDR2 YNNKEL (reference sequence).

The chain recombines TRBV5-1 with TRBJ2-2, with 11 bases identical to TRBD1. This CDR3 is 14 amino acids long. V gave up 3 bases and J gave up 6 bases; unmatched junction bases: 1. The germline gives CDR1 SGHRS, CDR2 YFSETQ. The CDR3 DNA follows: TGCGCCAGCAGCTGGGGACAGGGGGCCGGGGAGCTGTTTTTT. It yields the protein CASSWGQGAGELFF.

Notes on this clone: One end of the junction fails to match germline, which may point to a read error. Written as DNA, the CDR3 is TGTGCTAGCAGCTTAGACAGGGGGGCACCCCTCCACTTT. Its translation is CASSLDRGAPLHF. This chain uses TRBV7-7 with TRBJ1-6; TRBD1 agrees at 9 bases. The CDR3 is 13 amino acids. CDR1 SSHAT and CDR2 FNYEAQ come from the germline V gene (reference sequence).

This chain joins TRBV28 and TRBJ1-2; D unresolved. This CDR3 spans 14 amino acids. The germline CDR1 and CDR2 sequences are MDHEN and SYDVKM. Deletions cut 3 bases from V and 0 bases from J, with 8 bases between. CDR3 loop: CASSFTWPNYGYTF. Written as DNA, the CDR3 is TGTGCCAGCAGTTTTACGTGGCCTAACTATGGCTACACCTTC.

This sequence joins TRBV24-1 and TRBJ2-5, with a possible D match to TRBD2 (5 bases). The V end lost 0 bases, the J end lost 5 bases, and 9 bases lay between the germline ends. The CDR3 runs 14 residues. The germline V gene encodes CDR1 KGHDR and CDR2 SFDVKD. CDR3 sequence: CATSDLRRGETQYF. The CDR3 bases are TGTGCCACCAGTGATTTGCGCCGCGGGGAGACCCAGTACTTC.

The CDR3 DNA sequence: TGTGCCAGCAGTGGGGCTAGCGGGAGGGCCCCTGAGCAGTTCTTC. Protein product: CASSGASGRAPEQFF. V usage is TRBV2 and J usage is TRBJ2-1, with 12 nucleotides matching TRBD2. J lost 9 bases, V lost 4 bases, and 7 bases had no gene match. CDR3 length equals 15 residues. The germline V gene encodes CDR1 SNHLY and CDR2 FYNNEI.

The chain joins TRBV5-1 to TRBJ2-1; D is perhaps TRBD2 (6 bases). CDR1 and CDR2 from the germline V gene are SGHRS and YFSETQ. This CDR3 has 15 residues. V was cut by 5 bases and J by 0 bases, with 12 bases left in between. This CDR3 reads CASSTRLGSYNEQFF. CDR3 DNA: TGCGCCAGCAGTACCCGACTAGGCTCCTACAATGAGCAGTTCTTC.

V gene TRBV24-1 combines with J gene TRBJ2-2, with 11 bases fitting TRBD1. The CDR3 totals 17 residues. V dropped 4 bases and J dropped 5; count of bases not matched to a gene: 8. Germline V gene sequence: CDR1 KGHDR, CDR2 SFDVKD. For the CDR3, the DNA is TGTGCCACCAGTGACCGGACAGGGGGCTTGAGGACCGGGGAGCTGTTTTTT. Residues: CATSDRTGGLRTGELFF.

This clone showed up just once. J is TRBJ2-1 and V is TRBV5-1; 15 bases match TRBD2. V lost 5 bases to trimming and J lost 7 bases; unmatched junction nucleotides: 1. CDR3 length: 14 residues. Per germline, CDR1 SGHRS and CDR2 YFSETQ. Here the CDR3 DNA reads TGCGCCAGCAGGGGGACTAGCGGGAGGAATGAGCAGTTCTTC. Protein sequence: CASRGTSGRNEQFF.

This sequence joins TRBV27 and TRBJ2-2; a weak D match, TRBD1 (5 bases). In germline, CDR1 is MNHEY, CDR2 SMNVEV (reference sequence). This CDR3 has 13 amino acids. V lost 10 bases and J lost 5, with 14 bases in between. The CDR3 region is CAIRPGLTGELFF. The DNA of the CDR3 is TGTGCCATCAGGCCAGGGTTGACCGGGGAGCTGTTTTTT.

The CDR3 region is CASRMLGVLNSPLHF. Here the CDR3 DNA reads TGTGCCAGCAGAATGCTGGGAGTTTTGAATTCACCCCTCCACTTT. The chain employs TRBV27 and TRBJ1-6; D is uncertain. The CDR3 covers 15 residues. Trimming cost V 6 bases and J 7 bases, with 16 bases left between them. CDR1 and CDR2 (germline): MNHEY, SMNVEV (reference sequence).

The chain links TRBV29-1 to TRBJ1-3; D call uncertain. Trimming pared 6 bases from V and 3 bases from J, leaving 9 bases between. The germline V gene encodes CDR1 SQVTM and CDR2 ANQGSEA. CDR3 length equals 12 residues. For the CDR3, the DNA is TGCAGCGTGAGAGCCGATGGAAACACCATATATTTT. Protein product: CSVRADGNTIYF.

The chain uses TRBV19 and TRBJ1-1, with D uncertain. Germline V gives CDR1 LNHDA, CDR2 SQIVND (reference sequence). The CDR3 contains 13 residues. Trimming took 7 bases from V and 1 from J, leaving 10 bases between them. CDR3 DNA: TGTGCCAGTACCCTAAATCGGAACACTGAAGCTTTCTTT. It yields the protein CASTLNRNTEAFF.

The chain employs TRBV10-1 and TRBJ2-3; weak D call: TRBD1 (6 bases). Trimming pared 8 bases from V and 6 bases from J, leaving 18 bases between. This CDR3 region has 14 residues. Germline CDR1 WNHNN, CDR2 SYGVQD (reference sequence). Here the CDR3 reads CASGDAEGGDTQYF. As DNA, the CDR3 is TGCGCCAGCGGGGACGCGGAAGGGGGTGATACGCAGTATTTT.

This sequence joins TRBV5-1 and TRBJ1-6; 10 bases align to TRBD1. The CDR3 runs to 14 residues. With 4 bases clipped from V and 9 bases from J, the junction kept 4 bases outside the gene matches. Germline lookup yields CDR1 SGHRS and CDR2 YFSETQ. As DNA, the CDR3 is TGCGCCAGCAGCCCCGGGACAGGGGTTTCACCCCTCCACTTT. It encodes CASSPGTGVSPLHF. Full variable domain (missing parts from reference TRBV5-1 and TRBJ1-6): KAGVTQTPRYLIKTRGQQVTLSCSPISGHRSVSWYQQTPGQGLQFLFEYFSETQRNKGNFPGRFSGRQFSNSRSEMNVSTLELGDSALYLCASSPGTGVSPLHFGNGTRLTVT.